A single sample gave rise to the 6 T cell receptor beta chains below, sequenced in a study of beta chain features in type 1 diabetes. Expressed TCRB transcripts got sequenced, as all isolated RNA was reverse transcribed. Data came from immunoSEQ multiplex PCR; TCRdb stores just in-frame clones and leaves some out. The repertoire consists of some 900,000 clones, with under 20% occurring once and the leading ten covering 0.023%. The specimen sequenced was naive CD4+ T cells from blood. Every receptor here comes from a woman under 30 in good health.

This chain connects TRBV29-1 to TRBJ2-5, with D possibly called TRBD1 or TRBD2 (7 bases each). The germline V gene encodes CDR1 SQVTM and CDR2 ANQGSEA. Trimming removed 6 bases from V and 5 bases from J, with 19 bases in between. There are 14 residues in the CDR3. The CDR3 bases are TGCAGCGTCAATTACAGGGGAGGGTATGAGACCCAGTACTTC. Encoded protein: CSVNYRGGYETQYF.

This clone was seen just once. The chain recombines TRBV28 with TRBJ2-7, with 7 bases lining up with TRBD1. CDR3 length: 13 residues. Germline V CDR1 and CDR2: MDHEN, SYDVKM. V shed 6 bases, J shed 2 bases, and the junction held 4 bases outside the gene matches. For the CDR3, the DNA is TGTGCCAGCAGAAGACAGGGCACCTACGAGCAGTACTTC. Translating gives CASRRQGTYEQYF.

CDR3 in amino acids: CASSQTSGRRDTQYF. CDR3 bases: TGTGCCAGCAGCCAGACTAGCGGGAGGAGAGATACGCAGTATTTT. The chain is built from TRBV4-2 and TRBJ2-3; 13 bases are shared with TRBD2. CDR3 length equals 15 residues. CDR1 and CDR2 (germline): LGHNA, YNFKEQ. V shed 3 bases, J shed 5 bases, and the junction held 2 bases outside the gene matches.

A few counts support this clone. This chain uses TRBV4-3 with TRBJ2-1; 11 bases are shared with TRBD2. This CDR3 has 19 amino acids. Germline CDR1 and CDR2: LGHNA and YSLEER. V lost 1 base, J lost 0 bases, and 8 bases stayed unmatched. CDR3 loop: CASSQVFGLAGSSYNEQFF. CDR3 DNA sequence: TGCGCCAGCAGCCAAGTTTTCGGACTAGCGGGTAGCTCCTACAATGAGCAGTTCTTC.

This chain connects TRBV21-1 to TRBJ2-7; the table's D call, TRBD2, was not checked against the DNA. TRBV21-1 is assigned pseudogene status. This CDR3 is 16 amino acids long. The CDR3 coding sequence is TGTGCCAGCAGCAAAGGGGATAGCGGGAACCTCTCCGAGCAGTACTTC. Translating it yields CASSKGDSGNLSEQYF.

The chain combines TRBV7-9 with TRBJ2-1, with TRBD2 as a possible D gene (5 bases). Per germline, CDR1 SEHNR and CDR2 FQNEAQ (reference sequence). V shed 1 base and J shed 6 bases, with 13 bases lying between them. The CDR3 sequence is 15 residues long. In DNA form, the CDR3 reads TGTGCCAGCAGCTTAGATGTTGGACTGATCAATGAGCAGTTCTTC. Translation: CASSLDVGLINEQFF.